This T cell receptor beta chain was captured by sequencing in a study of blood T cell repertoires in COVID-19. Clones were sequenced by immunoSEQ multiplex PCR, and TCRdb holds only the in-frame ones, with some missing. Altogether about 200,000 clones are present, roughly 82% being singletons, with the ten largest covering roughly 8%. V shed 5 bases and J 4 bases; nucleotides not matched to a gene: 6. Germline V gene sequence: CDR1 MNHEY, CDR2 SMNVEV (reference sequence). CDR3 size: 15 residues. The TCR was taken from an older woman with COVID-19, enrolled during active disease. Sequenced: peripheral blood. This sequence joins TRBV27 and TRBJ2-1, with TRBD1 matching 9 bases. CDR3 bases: TGTGCCAGCAGTAAACAGGGGGCGGGATACAATGAGCAGTTCTTC. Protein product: CASSKQGAGYNEQFF.